This T cell receptor beta chain was documented in a study of a mutant IDH1 vaccine in newly diagnosed glioma. Assay used: immunoSEQ multiplex PCR; TCRdb lists only in-frame clones, some missing. The data hold tens of thousands of clones, with 93% observed a single time. The CDR3 spans 13 residues. Germline loops: CDR1 SNHLY, CDR2 FYNNEI. Trimming removed 1 base from V and 4 bases from J, with 8 bases in between. Time point indicated: baseline, week 1 (first vaccination visit). The treatment was: pre-vaccination baseline after standard-of-care therapy. This clone was detected only once. The receptor comes from a man aged 35 to 55 with glioma. This chain links TRBV2 with TRBJ2-7, with D uncertain. This material consisted of PBMCs, taken from a glioma patient treated with radiotherapy, temozolomide or both. CDR3 in amino acids: CASSEDSTYEQYF. CDR3 bases: TGTGCCAGCAGTGAAGACTCGACTTACGAGCAGTACTTC.